The sequence of this T cell receptor beta chain was determined in a study of response to subunit inactivated influenza vaccine. TCRdb called the RT-PCR reads again in MiXCR, with one record for every CDR3 protein. This sample has hundreds of thousands of distinct CDR3 sequences, with just over 20% found just once. Study-wide findings and caveats: Authors proposed each seasonal influenza vaccination draws in few new T cells.

Note on this clonotype: No antigen is known for it.

This CDR3 has 15 amino acids. The germline gives CDR1 SGHRS, CDR2 YFSETQ. The V gene lost 4 bases and the J gene lost 0 bases, with 14 bases spanning the gap. This specimen consisted of PBMCs from blood, obtained less than 22 months after vaccination. The chain is built from TRBV5-1 and TRBJ2-7; tentatively, D is TRBD2 (5 bases). This TCR derives from a man aged 50 to 69 who received an inactivated influenza vaccine. Written as DNA, the CDR3 is TGCGCCAGCAGCCTAAATCCCGGGAACTCCTACGAGCAGTACTTC. It is translated as CASSLNPGNSYEQYF.